These 23 T cell receptor beta chains originate from one sample sequenced in a study of monozygotic twins with inflammatory bowel disease. TCRdb re-called the 5' RACE reads and shows each CDR3 protein once, DNA omitted. The sample totals approximately 400,000 distinct CDR3 sequences. Sequencing was carried out using blood. These receptors were collected from a human donor with ulcerative colitis or Crohn's disease, or a healthy co-twin of an affected twin (not recorded which).

The CDR3 is CASSHPDRASYEQYF. This chain uses TRBV4-1 with TRBJ2-7; with no DNA, the TCRdb D assignment of TRBD1 cannot be verified. In germline, CDR1 is MGHRA, CDR2 YSYEKL. The CDR3 length is 15 residues.

The CDR3 reads CASSLQPSGTDTQYF. The chain couples TRBV5-5 to TRBJ2-3. Germline CDR1 and CDR2: SGHKS and YYEKEE (reference sequence). The CDR3 spans 15 residues. Full variable domain (rest looked up from reference TRBV5-5 and TRBJ2-3): DAGVTQSPTHLIKTRGQQVTLRCSPISGHKSVSWYQQVLGQGPQFIFQYYEKEERGRGNFPDRFSARQFPNYSSELNVNALLLGDSALYLCASSLQPSGTDTQYFGPGTRLTVL.

The chain recombines TRBV7-2 with TRBJ2-1; TCRdb outputs TRBD2, but without DNA this stays unchecked. The CDR3 extends over 14 amino acids. Germline CDR1 and CDR2: SGHTA and FQGNSA. The chain's CDR3 is CASSLEAGHNEQFF.

The V and J genes are TRBV18 and TRBJ2-7; checking the TCRdb D call of TRBD2 is not possible without DNA. Germline CDR1 KGHSH, CDR2 LQKENI. The CDR3 runs 16 residues. The CDR3 spells CASSPPLSGRAYEQYF.

The rearrangement joins TRBV7-2 to TRBJ1-1. Germline CDR1 reads SGHTA; CDR2 reads FQGNSA. The CDR3 has 13 residues. The CDR3 spells CASSVDGSTEAFF. The full variable domain, rest sourced from reference TRBV7-2 and TRBJ1-1, is GAGVSQSPSNKVTEKGKDVELRCDPISGHTALYWYRQSLGQGLEFLIYFQGNSAPDKSGLPSDRFSAERTGGSVSTLTIQRTQQEDSAVYLCASSVDGSTEAFFGQGTRLTVV.

This sequence joins TRBV10-3 and TRBJ2-2; with no DNA, the TCRdb D assignment of TRBD1 cannot be verified. Germline lookup yields CDR1 ENHRY and CDR2 SYGVKD. The CDR3 contains 13 residues. CDR3 in amino acids: CAINPGPAGELFF.

V and J are TRBV12-3 or TRBV12-4 and TRBJ2-1. This CDR3 is 13 amino acids long. This CDR3 is CASLLLATTFQFF.

The chain has TRBV5-1 and TRBJ2-3; TCRdb picks TRBD1, but there is no DNA to check that call. This CDR3 spans 17 amino acids. The germline gives CDR1 SGHRS, CDR2 YFSETQ. CDR3: CASSLGGAGGAADTQYF.

The chain is built from TRBV6-5 and TRBJ1-6; no DNA is available, so the TRBD1 call from TCRdb remains unchecked. CDR3 length: 13 residues. Germline CDR1 reads MNHEY; CDR2 reads SVGAGI. The CDR3: CASGYLGASPLHF.

This rearrangement joins TRBV25-1 to TRBJ1-1. Germline CDR1 and CDR2: MGHDK and SYGVNS. The CDR3 loop spans 13 amino acids. CDR3 protein: CASSELLNTEAFF.

The chain's CDR3 is CSAMGQGGYEQYF. The V call is TRBV29-1, the J call TRBJ2-7; with no DNA, the TCRdb D assignment of TRBD1 cannot be verified. The germline CDR1 and CDR2 sequences are SQVTM and ANQGSEA. The CDR3 has 13 amino acids.

The chain recombines TRBV6-5 with TRBJ2-3. The CDR3 length is 14 residues. CDR1 is MNHEY and CDR2 is SVGAGI in the germline V gene. The CDR3 sequence is CASSYSTNLDTQYF.

CDR3 protein: CSVGKRMSSYNEQFF. The chain couples TRBV29-1 to TRBJ2-1; with no DNA, the TCRdb D assignment of TRBD2 cannot be verified. This CDR3 has 15 residues. Germline loops: CDR1 SQVTM, CDR2 ANQGSEA.

J is TRBJ1-1 and V is TRBV19. Germline V CDR1 and CDR2: LNHDA, SQIVND (reference sequence). This CDR3 has 13 residues. CDR3 residues: CASSLRYYTEAFF.

The chain uses TRBV5-1 and TRBJ2-2; TCRdb returns TRBD2, unconfirmable since there is no DNA. The length of the CDR3 is 15 residues. Germline V lookup: CDR1 SGHRS, CDR2 YFSETQ. The chain's CDR3 is CASSLAGGRTGELFF.

The V and J genes are TRBV27 and TRBJ2-5; TCRdb picks TRBD1, but there is no DNA to check that call. The germline CDR1 and CDR2 sequences are MNHEY and SMNVEV (reference sequence). The CDR3 totals 13 residues. The CDR3 sequence is CASGMGPQETQYF.

J is TRBJ1-1 and V is TRBV12-3 or TRBV12-4. CDR3 length: 13 amino acids. The CDR3: CASSLLQNTEAFF.

The V call is TRBV7-2, the J call TRBJ1-1; without DNA, the TCRdb call of TRBD1 cannot be checked. The V gene's germline CDR1 is SGHTA and CDR2 FQGNSA. The CDR3 is made up of 12 amino acids. CDR3 region: CASSLDRLVAFF.

This chain connects TRBV7-2 to TRBJ1-2; the TCRdb D gene call, TRBD1, has no DNA to confirm it. Germline V lookup: CDR1 SGHTA, CDR2 FQGNSA. The CDR3 is made up of 14 amino acids. The chain's CDR3 is CASSYQTESYGYTF.

The chain has TRBV5-1 and TRBJ2-1; TCRdb names TRBD1, which stays unverified in the absence of DNA. This CDR3 has 17 residues. CDR1 is SGHRS and CDR2 is YFSETQ in the germline V gene. The CDR3 sequence is CASSLAMGKQGGDEQFF.

The chain is built from TRBV5-6 and TRBJ1-1. This CDR3 contains 11 residues. Germline lookup yields CDR1 SGHDT and CDR2 YYEEEE. The CDR3 here is CASSLVNEAFF. Full variable domain (remainder filled in from reference TRBV5-6 and TRBJ1-1): DAGVTQSPTHLIKTRGQQVTLRCSPKSGHDTVSWYQQALGQGPQFIFQYYEEEERQRGNFPDRFSGHQFPNYSSELNVNALLLGDSALYLCASSLVNEAFFGQGTRLTVV.

The J gene is TRBJ2-3, the V gene TRBV10-3; TCRdb indicates TRBD2, and absent DNA this call remains unverified. The germline gives CDR1 ENHRY, CDR2 SYGVKD. The CDR3 consists of 13 residues. CDR3 residues: CAINPGLGDTQYF.

J is TRBJ2-7 and V is TRBV4-1; TCRdb reports TRBD1, a call that lacks DNA to check it against. Germline V gene data show CDR1 as MGHRA and CDR2 as YSYEKL. The CDR3 is 14 residues long. CDR3 protein: CASKPGQGTYEQYF.